Listed here is a single TCR beta chain. MiXCR, run by TCRdb on the RT-PCR reads, gives a single entry per CDR3 protein. The data hold about 680,000 distinct CDR3 sequences, with 12% to 15% observed a single time. V shed 3 bases and J shed 4 bases, with 15 bases lying between them. CDR3 length equals 14 residues. Germline lookup yields CDR1 GTSNPN and CDR2 SVGIG (reference sequence). This chain uses TRBV30 with TRBJ2-5; D gene ambiguous. Input material: memory CD4+ T cells from blood. The clonotype comes from a female donor in good health, serving as a healthy control. The CDR3 protein is CAWSQQGVGETQYF. In nucleotides, the CDR3 is TGTGCCTGGAGCCAGCAAGGAGTTGGAGAGACCCAGTACTTC.